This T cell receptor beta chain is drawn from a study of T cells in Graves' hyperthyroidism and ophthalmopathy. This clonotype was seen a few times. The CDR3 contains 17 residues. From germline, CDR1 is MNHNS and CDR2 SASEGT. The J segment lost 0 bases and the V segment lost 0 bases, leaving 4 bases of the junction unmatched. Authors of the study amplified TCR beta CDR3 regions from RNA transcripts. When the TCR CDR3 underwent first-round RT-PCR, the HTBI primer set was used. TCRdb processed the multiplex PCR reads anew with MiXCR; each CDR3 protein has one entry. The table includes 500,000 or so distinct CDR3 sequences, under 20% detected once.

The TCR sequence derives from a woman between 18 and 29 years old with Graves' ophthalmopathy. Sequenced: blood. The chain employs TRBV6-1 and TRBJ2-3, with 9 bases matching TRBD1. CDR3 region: CASSEAQGTGSTDTQYF. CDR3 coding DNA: TGTGCCAGCAGTGAAGCGCAAGGGACAGGGAGCACAGATACGCAGTATTTT.